These T cell receptor beta chains were read from a single sample in a study of cytomegalovirus exposure and HLA in healthy donors. Profiled with immunoSEQ multiplex PCR; TCRdb holds only in-frame clones, not every one. The sample yields about 50,000 clones, of which the top ten take up around 12%. Sequenced input: PBMCs. The receptors here all came from a woman aged 60-70 years in good health and CMV-seropositive. The CDR3 runs from the conserved cysteine through the conserved F or W. Each record gives: J gene, V gene, D gene, CDR3 protein, CDR3 DNA. D genes are given only for firm matches.

TRBJ2-7 TRBV29-1 NA CSVIGGPQGGAPYEQYF TGCAGCGTTATCGGGGGACCCCAAGGGGGGGCCCCCTACGAGCAGTACTTC
TRBJ1-5 TRBV6-6 NA CASREVGASNQPQHF TGTGCCAGCAGAGAGGTCGGAGCTAGCAATCAGCCCCAGCATTTT
TRBJ1-6 TRBV6-4 NA CASSDSGVDNSPLHF TGTGCCAGCAGTGACTCAGGGGTTGATAATTCACCCCTCCACTTT
TRBJ2-3 TRBV5-4 TRBD2 CASSSGTSGLPYTDTQYF TGTGCCAGCAGTAGCGGGACTAGCGGGCTCCCCTACACAGATACGCAGTATTTT
TRBJ2-7 TRBV6-6 NA CASSSPSEQYF TGTGCCAGCAGTTCCCCCAGCGAGCAGTACTTC
TRBJ1-1 TRBV6-4 NA CASSDSPFRTEAFF TGTGCCAGCAGTGACTCTCCCTTCAGGACTGAAGCTTTCTTT
TRBJ1-1 TRBV18 NA CASSPLAVNTEAFF TGTGCCAGCTCACCGTTAGCGGTGAACACTGAAGCTTTCTTT
TRBJ2-6 TRBV19 NA CASIGGEAGANVLTF TGTGCCAGTATCGGAGGGGAGGCTGGGGCCAACGTCCTGACTTTC
TRBJ2-7 TRBV5-1 NA CASSPGGSSYEQYF TGCGCCAGCAGCCCTGGTGGGAGCTCCTACGAGCAGTACTTC
TRBJ2-7 TRBV7-6 TRBD2 CASCPRGGTYEQYF TGTGCCAGCTGCCCCCGGGGGGGAACCTACGAGCAGTACTTC
TRBJ2-7 TRBV4-3 NA CASSSQAGASYEQYF TGCGCCAGCAGCTCCCAGGCGGGGGCGTCCTACGAGCAGTACTTC
TRBJ1-5 TRBV4-1 NA CASSQDGRGNQPQHF TGCGCCAGCAGCCAAGACGGCAGGGGCAATCAGCCCCAGCATTTT
TRBJ2-1 TRBV9 TRBD2 CASSARWGGYEQFF TGTGCCAGCAGCGCTCGATGGGGGGGGTATGAGCAGTTCTTC
TRBJ2-7 TRBV5-6 NA CASNPAGTHSSYEQYF TGTGCCAGCAACCCCGCCGGGACTCATAGCTCCTACGAGCAGTACTTC
TRBJ2-7 TRBV6-5 TRBD1 CASESRTGGSYEQYF TGTGCCAGTGAATCCCGAACAGGGGGTTCCTACGAGCAGTACTTC
TRBJ2-7 TRBV6-1 TRBD1 CASRRDTGAYEQYF TGTGCCAGCAGAAGAGATACAGGGGCCTACGAGCAGTACTTC
TRBJ1-2 TRBV28 NA CASTVGGQTSSNYGYTF TGTGCCAGCACTGTCGGAGGACAGACCTCATCTAACTATGGCTACACCTTC
TRBJ2-2 TRBV7-6 NA CASSLRSGVGGELFF TGTGCCAGCAGCCTCCGCTCAGGGGTAGGCGGGGAGCTGTTTTTT
TRBJ2-5 TRBV11-2 TRBD1 CASSLAGSRGIQYF TGTGCCAGCAGCTTAGCTGGGAGCAGGGGGATCCAGTACTTC
TRBJ2-7 TRBV7-6 TRBD1 CASSSDRLYEQYF TGTGCCAGCAGCTCGGACAGGCTCTACGAGCAGTACTTC
TRBJ2-5 TRBV4-3 TRBD1 CASSQDGQGETQYF TGCGCCAGCAGCCAAGATGGACAGGGAGAGACCCAGTACTTC
TRBJ1-1 TRBV6-5 NA CASSYGGVSTEAFF TGTGCCAGCAGTTACGGGGGGGTAAGCACTGAAGCTTTCTTT
TRBJ2-7 TRBV12-5 NA CASGLVGGAAPYEQYF TGTGCTAGTGGTTTGGTGGGAGGAGCGGCCCCCTACGAGCAGTACTTC
TRBJ1-2 TRBV6-1 NA CASSETVNYGYTF TGTGCCAGCAGTGAAACGGTTAACTATGGCTACACCTTC
TRBJ1-5 TRBV6-5 TRBD1 CASGPTGVNQPQHF TGTGCCAGCGGGCCTACAGGGGTGAATCAGCCCCAGCATTTT
TRBJ2-7 TRBV5-1 NA CASSLERSREQYF TGCGCCAGCAGCTTGGAACGGAGTCGCGAGCAGTACTTC
TRBJ1-2 TRBV7-9 TRBD1 CASSLAGQNNGGYTF TGTGCCAGCAGCTTGGCGGGACAGAATAATGGTGGCTACACCTTC
TRBJ1-2 TRBV9 TRBD1 CASSVDPGTGSAGYTF TGTGCCAGCAGCGTAGACCCCGGGACAGGCTCCGCAGGCTACACCTTC
TRBJ2-7 TRBV15 TRBD2 CATSSQLGGETNF TGTGCCACCAGCAGTCAATTGGGGGGGGAAACAAACTTC
TRBJ2-3 TRBV11-3 NA CASSSLRADTQYF TGTGCCAGCAGCTCACTCAGGGCAGATACGCAGTATTTT
TRBJ2-3 TRBV9 NA CASSFRERSTDTQYF TGTGCCAGCAGCTTCCGGGAAAGGAGCACAGATACGCAGTATTTT
TRBJ2-1 TRBV11-3 TRBD2 CASSLVVPSGGNEQFF TGTGCCAGCAGCTTAGTAGTGCCTAGCGGCGGCAATGAGCAGTTCTTC
TRBJ2-2 TRBV7-7 NA CASSLVGRAGELFF TGTGCTAGCAGCTTAGTAGGCAGGGCCGGGGAGCTGTTTTTT
TRBJ1-1 TRBV29-1 NA CRVGGVEAFF TGCAGAGTTGGTGGAGTTGAAGCTTTCTTT
TRBJ2-5 TRBV7-2 NA CASSLRPDSKETQYF TGTGCCAGCAGCCTGCGTCCAGACTCGAAAGAGACCCAGTACTTC
TRBJ1-1 TRBV9 TRBD1 CASSTRGTGASEAFF TGTGCCAGCAGCACCCGAGGGACAGGGGCCTCTGAAGCTTTCTTT
TRBJ1-2 TRBV29-1 NA CSVGAQGYTF TGCAGCGTTGGAGCGCAAGGCTACACCTTC
TRBJ2-5 TRBV7-6 TRBD2 CASSLEGLAGQETQYF TGTGCCAGCAGCTTAGAGGGTCTAGCGGGACAAGAGACCCAGTACTTC
TRBJ1-5 TRBV19 NA CASSRGINNQPQHF TGTGCCAGTAGTCGCGGGATTAACAATCAGCCCCAGCATTTT